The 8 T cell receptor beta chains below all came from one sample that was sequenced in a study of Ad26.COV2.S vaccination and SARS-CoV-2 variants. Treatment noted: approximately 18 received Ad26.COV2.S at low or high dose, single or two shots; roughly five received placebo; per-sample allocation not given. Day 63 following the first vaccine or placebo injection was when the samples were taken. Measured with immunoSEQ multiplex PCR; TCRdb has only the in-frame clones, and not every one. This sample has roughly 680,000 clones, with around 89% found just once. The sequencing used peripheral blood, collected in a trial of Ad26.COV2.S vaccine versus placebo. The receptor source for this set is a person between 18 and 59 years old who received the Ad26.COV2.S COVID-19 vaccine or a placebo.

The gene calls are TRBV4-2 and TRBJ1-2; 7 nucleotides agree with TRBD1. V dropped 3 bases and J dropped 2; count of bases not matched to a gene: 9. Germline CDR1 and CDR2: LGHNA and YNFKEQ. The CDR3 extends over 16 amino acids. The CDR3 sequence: CASSQGGQATNYGYTF. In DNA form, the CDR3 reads TGTGCCAGCAGCCAGGGAGGACAGGCTACCAACTATGGCTACACCTTC.

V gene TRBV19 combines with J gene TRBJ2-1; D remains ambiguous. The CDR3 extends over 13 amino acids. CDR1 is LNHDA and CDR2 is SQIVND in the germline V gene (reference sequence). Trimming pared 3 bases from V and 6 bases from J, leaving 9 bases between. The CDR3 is CASSIVGRNEQFF. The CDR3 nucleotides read TGTGCCAGTAGTATTGTGGGTCGCAATGAGCAGTTCTTC.

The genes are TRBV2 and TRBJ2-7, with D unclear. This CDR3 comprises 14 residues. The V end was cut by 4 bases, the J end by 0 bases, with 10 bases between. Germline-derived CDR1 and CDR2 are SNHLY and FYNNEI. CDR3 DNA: TGTGCCAGCAGTGTAGGGCTTCGCTCCTACGAGCAGTACTTC. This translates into CASSVGLRSYEQYF.

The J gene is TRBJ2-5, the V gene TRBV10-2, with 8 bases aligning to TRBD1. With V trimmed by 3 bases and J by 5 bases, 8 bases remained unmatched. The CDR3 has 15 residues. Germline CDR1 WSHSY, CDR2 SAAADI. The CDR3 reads CASSDLDRAGETQYF. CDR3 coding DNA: TGCGCCAGCAGTGACCTGGACAGGGCGGGGGAGACCCAGTACTTC.

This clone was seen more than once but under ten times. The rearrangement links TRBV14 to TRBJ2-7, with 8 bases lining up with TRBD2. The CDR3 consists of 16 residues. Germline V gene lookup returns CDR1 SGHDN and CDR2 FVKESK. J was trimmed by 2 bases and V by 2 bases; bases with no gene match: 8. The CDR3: CASSQNSGKGAYEQYF. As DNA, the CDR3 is TGTGCCAGCAGCCAAAATAGCGGGAAGGGGGCCTACGAGCAGTACTTC.

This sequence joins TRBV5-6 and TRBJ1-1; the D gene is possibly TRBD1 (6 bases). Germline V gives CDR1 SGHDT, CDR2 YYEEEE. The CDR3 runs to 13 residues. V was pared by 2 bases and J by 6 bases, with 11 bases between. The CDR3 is CASSFFGGPEAFF. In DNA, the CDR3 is TGTGCCAGCAGCTTTTTCGGGGGGCCTGAAGCTTTCTTT. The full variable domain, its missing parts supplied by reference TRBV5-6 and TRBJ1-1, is DAGVTQSPTHLIKTRGQQVTLRCSPKSGHDTVSWYQQALGQGPQFIFQYYEEEERQRGNFPDRFSGHQFPNYSSELNVNALLLGDSALYLCASSFFGGPEAFFGQGTRLTVV.

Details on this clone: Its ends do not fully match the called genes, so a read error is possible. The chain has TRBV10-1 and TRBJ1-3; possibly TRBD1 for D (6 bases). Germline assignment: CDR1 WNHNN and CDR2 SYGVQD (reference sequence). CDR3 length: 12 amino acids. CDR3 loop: CASSGGAGTLHF. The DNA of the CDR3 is TGCGCCAGTTCCGGAGGGGCCGGGACATTGCATTTT.

In nucleotides, the CDR3 is TGTGCCAGCAGCCCCGATGGGGGGGGGACTAGCCTGGATGAGCAGTTCTTC. It is translated as CASSPDGGGTSLDEQFF. V usage is TRBV3-1 (or the pseudogene TRBV3-2) and J usage is TRBJ2-1, with 9 bases matching TRBD2. Germline CDR1 and CDR2: LGHDT and YNNKEL (reference sequence). CDR3 length equals 17 residues. V lost 4 bases to trimming and J lost 8 bases; unmatched junction nucleotides: 15.